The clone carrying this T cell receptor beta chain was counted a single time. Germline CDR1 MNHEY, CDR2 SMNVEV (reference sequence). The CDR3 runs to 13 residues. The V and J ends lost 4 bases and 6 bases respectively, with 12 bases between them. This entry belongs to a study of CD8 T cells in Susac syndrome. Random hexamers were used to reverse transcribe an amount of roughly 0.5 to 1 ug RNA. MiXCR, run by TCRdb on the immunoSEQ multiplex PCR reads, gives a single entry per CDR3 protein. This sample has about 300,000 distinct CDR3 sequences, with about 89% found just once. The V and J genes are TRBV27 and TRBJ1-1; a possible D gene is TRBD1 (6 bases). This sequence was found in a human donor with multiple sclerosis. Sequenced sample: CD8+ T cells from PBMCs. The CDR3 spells CASSSPGQSEAFF. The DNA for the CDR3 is TGTGCCAGCAGTTCCCCCGGACAGTCTGAAGCTTTCTTT.